This T cell receptor beta chain was identified during a study of blood T cell repertoires in COVID-19. Germline lookup yields CDR1 ENHRY and CDR2 SYGVKD. The CDR3 runs to 14 residues. V lost 4 bases and J lost 0, with 7 bases in between. Clones were sequenced by immunoSEQ multiplex PCR, and TCRdb holds only the in-frame ones, with some missing. The repertoire holds approximately 220,000 clones, with over 85% as singletons. Sequencing was performed on PBMCs or T cells enriched from blood (not recorded which). This chain uses TRBV10-3 with TRBJ1-5, with D unclear. This receptor was obtained from a woman between 25 and 40 years old with acute COVID-19. For the CDR3, the DNA is TGTGCCATCAGTGCGGGTTATAGCAATCAGCCCCAGCATTTT. Its protein is CAISAGYSNQPQHF.